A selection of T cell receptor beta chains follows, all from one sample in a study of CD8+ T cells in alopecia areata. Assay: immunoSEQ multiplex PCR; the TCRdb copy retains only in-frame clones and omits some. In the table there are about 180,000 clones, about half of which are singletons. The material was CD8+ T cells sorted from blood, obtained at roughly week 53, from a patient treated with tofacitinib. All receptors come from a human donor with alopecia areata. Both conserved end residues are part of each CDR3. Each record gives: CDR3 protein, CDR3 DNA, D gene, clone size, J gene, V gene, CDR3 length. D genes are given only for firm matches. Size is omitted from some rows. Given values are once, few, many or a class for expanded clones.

CDR3 protein: CASSYPWGYEQYF; CDR3 DNA: TGTGCCAGCAGCTATCCATGGGGCTACGAGCAGTACTTC; D gene: -; clone size: -; J gene: TRBJ2-7; V gene: TRBV7-8; CDR3 length: 13
CDR3 protein: CASSSGQVELFF; CDR3 DNA: TGTGCCAGCAGTTCGGGACAGGTGGAGCTGTTTTTT; D gene: TRBD1; clone size: -; J gene: TRBJ2-2; V gene: TRBV6-5; CDR3 length: 12
CDR3 protein: CASSPTVKDPYEQYF; CDR3 DNA: TGTGCCAGCAGCCCGACGGTCAAGGATCCCTACGAGCAGTACTTC; D gene: -; clone size: once; J gene: TRBJ2-7; V gene: TRBV5-6; CDR3 length: 15
CDR3 protein: CASSLFSGGYNEQFF; CDR3 DNA: TGTGCCAGCAGCTTGTTTAGCGGGGGATACAATGAGCAGTTCTTC; D gene: TRBD2; clone size: -; J gene: TRBJ2-1; V gene: TRBV5-6; CDR3 length: 15
CDR3 protein: CASSSGQGVPLSLREQFF; CDR3 DNA: TGCGCCAGCAGTTCGGGACAGGGGGTACCCTTGTCCCTCCGTGAGCAGTTCTTC; D gene: TRBD1; clone size: -; J gene: TRBJ2-1; V gene: TRBV5-1; CDR3 length: 18
CDR3 protein: CSVKTVGTEAFF; CDR3 DNA: TGCAGCGTGAAGACAGTCGGGACTGAAGCTTTCTTT; D gene: -; clone size: few; J gene: TRBJ1-1; V gene: TRBV29-1; CDR3 length: 12
CDR3 protein: CASSFFQGAYEQYF; CDR3 DNA: TGTGCCAGCAGTTTCTTTCAGGGGGCCTACGAGCAGTACTTC; D gene: TRBD1; clone size: few; J gene: TRBJ2-7; V gene: TRBV27; CDR3 length: 14
CDR3 protein: CASSLTQGYTEAFF; CDR3 DNA: TGCGCCAGCAGCTTGACACAGGGATACACTGAAGCTTTCTTT; D gene: -; clone size: -; J gene: TRBJ1-1; V gene: TRBV5-1; CDR3 length: 14
CDR3 protein: CASSLTPSRGGNEQFF; CDR3 DNA: TGTGCCAGCAGCTTAACCCCCAGCCGGGGCGGAAATGAGCAGTTCTTC; D gene: -; clone size: -; J gene: TRBJ2-1; V gene: TRBV7-2; CDR3 length: 16
CDR3 protein: CASSLTHYQPQHF; CDR3 DNA: TGTGCCAGCAGCCTAACCCACTACCAGCCCCAGCATTTT; D gene: -; clone size: many; J gene: TRBJ1-5; V gene: TRBV5-5; CDR3 length: 13
CDR3 protein: CASSFEGGYYEQYF; CDR3 DNA: TGTGCCAGCAGCTTCGAGGGAGGGTACTACGAGCAGTACTTC; D gene: TRBD2; clone size: once; J gene: TRBJ2-7; V gene: TRBV7-8; CDR3 length: 14